One sample yielded the 26 T cell receptor beta chains listed below, sequenced in a study of T-cell reconstitution after alpha-beta-depleted transplantation in children. During its preparation, the TCRbeta library received unique molecular identifiers. TCRdb reanalysed the PCR reads using MiXCR and keeps one entry per CDR3 protein. Of about 340,000 distinct CDR3 sequences listed, around a tenth were seen once; the top ten hold 2% to 2.5%. This specimen was PBMCs from the stem cell graft donor, taken from the stem cell graft. These receptors all come from a human donor who donated a stem cell graft to a child with acute lymphoblastic leukemia.

V gene TRBV15 combines with J gene TRBJ2-2; possible D gene TRBD1, 6 bases. CDR3 size: 17 residues. The V end was cut by 1 base, the J end by 5 bases, with 17 bases between. Germline CDR1 is LNHNV and CDR2 is YYDKDF (reference sequence). The DNA of the CDR3 is TGTGCCACCAGCAGAGGAACGGACAGAGCCCTAACCGGGGAGCTGTTTTTT. Its translation: CATSRGTDRALTGELFF.

The chain combines TRBV5-5 with TRBJ1-2; weak D call: TRBD1 (6 bases). V was clipped by 2 bases and J by 4 bases, with 18 bases between them. The germline V gene has CDR1 SGHKS and CDR2 YYEKEE (reference sequence). CDR3 length: 16 amino acids. CDR3 sequence reads: CASSFRGPRRLYGYTF. The CDR3 DNA sequence: TGTGCCAGCAGCTTCAGGGGCCCACGTCGCCTCTATGGCTACACCTTC.

In its sample, this clonotype was seen a few times. The chain is built from TRBV20-1 and TRBJ2-5; TRBD2 agrees at 11 bases. The CDR3 runs to 19 residues. Trimming at V came to 0 bases and at J to 0 bases, leaving 12 bases not matched to a gene. Looked up from germline, CDR1 is DFQATT and CDR2 is SNEGSKA (reference sequence). Here the CDR3 DNA reads TGCAGTGCTAGAGATGTTACACTAGCGGGAGCCTCGTACCAAGAGACCCAGTACTTC. Encoded protein: CSARDVTLAGASYQETQYF.

The table lists this clonotype with a few counts. The chain joins TRBV6-5 to TRBJ2-1; D is unclear. The germline V and J ends were trimmed by 0 bases and 6 bases, with 9 bases remaining between them. Looked up from germline, CDR1 is MNHEY and CDR2 is SVGAGI. The CDR3 runs 14 residues. The CDR3 loop is CASSYSARTNEQFF. For the CDR3, the DNA is TGTGCCAGCAGTTACTCGGCCAGGACCAATGAGCAGTTCTTC.

This clonotype was picked up a small number of times. The CDR3 DNA reads as TGTGCCAGCAGTTCCGGGACGACAGCCAAAAACATTCAGTACTTC. This codes for CASSSGTTAKNIQYF. The chain is built from TRBV27 and TRBJ2-4; D may be TRBD1 or TRBD2 (5 bases each). Trimming stripped 4 bases from V and 0 bases from J, with 10 bases between. The germline V gene encodes CDR1 MNHEY and CDR2 SMNVEV (reference sequence). This CDR3 comprises 15 residues.

In this sample, this clonotype turned up a few times. The rearrangement uses TRBV7-6 and TRBJ2-3; 7 bases are a match to TRBD2. The CDR3 is 15 amino acids. The trim removed 5 bases at V and 4 bases at J, leaving 9 bases unmatched. In germline, CDR1 is SGHVS, CDR2 FNYEAQ. This chain's CDR3 is CASSRYSGRADTQYF. The CDR3, as DNA: TGTGCCAGCAGCCGATATAGCGGGCGGGCAGATACGCAGTATTTT.

This clonotype was observed a handful of times. The V and J genes are TRBV29-1 and TRBJ2-1; maybe TRBD2 (7 bases). The CDR3 consists of 14 residues. V lost 7 bases and J 3 bases, leaving 16 bases between the germline ends. CDR1 SQVTM and CDR2 ANQGSEA come from the germline V gene. In DNA form, the CDR3 reads TGCAGCGCTGAGGGGAGGGGGGACTACAATGAGCAGTTCTTC. This sequence encodes CSAEGRGDYNEQFF.

This clonotype was recorded many times. The genes are TRBV25-1 and TRBJ2-5; D may match TRBD1 or TRBD2 (6 bases each). The V end lost 3 bases, the J end lost 2 bases, and 13 bases lay between the germline ends. Germline V gene data show CDR1 as MGHDK and CDR2 as SYGVNS. This CDR3 has 15 amino acids. The CDR3 DNA reads as TGTGCCAGCAGTGAGTCAGGAGGGGGGCAAGAGACCCAGTACTTC. It specifies CASSESGGGQETQYF.

This clonotype was picked up many times. The rearrangement uses TRBV7-2 and TRBJ2-5, with 11 bases lining up with TRBD2. Germline V gene data show CDR1 as SGHTA and CDR2 as FQGNSA. The CDR3 runs 19 residues. With V trimmed by 0 bases and J by 1 base, 10 bases remained unmatched. The CDR3 region has the DNA TGTGCCAGCAGCTTAGCGCAGGGTCGACTAGCGGGATTCCAAGAGACCCAGTACTTC. Translated, it gives CASSLAQGRLAGFQETQYF.

J is TRBJ2-3 and V is TRBV7-9, with unresolved D. The CDR3 sequence is 14 residues long. Trimming cost V 1 base and J 2 bases, with 7 bases left between them. The germline gives CDR1 SEHNR, CDR2 FQNEAQ (reference sequence). CDR3 nucleotides: TGTGCCAGCAGCTTAGTTGACCACACAGATACGCAGTATTTT. Amino acid sequence: CASSLVDHTDTQYF.

V usage is TRBV7-9 and J usage is TRBJ2-5; a weak D match, TRBD2 (5 bases). V lost 5 bases to trimming and J lost 3 bases, with 16 bases between them. Germline values: CDR1 SEHNR, CDR2 FQNEAQ (reference sequence). The CDR3 has 15 residues. The CDR3 protein is CASSQGFRGKETQYF. The CDR3 DNA reads TGTGCCAGCAGCCAAGGGTTTCGGGGTAAAGAGACCCAGTACTTC.

The CDR3 protein is CSARDRVYEQYF. The CDR3 DNA sequence: TGCAGTGCTAGAGATAGGGTCTACGAGCAGTACTTC. This sequence joins TRBV20-1 and TRBJ2-7; D uncertain. The CDR3 is made up of 12 amino acids. The germline gives CDR1 DFQATT, CDR2 SNEGSKA (reference sequence). Trimming removed 0 bases at V and 3 bases at J, with 6 bases between.

The V and J genes are TRBV7-8 and TRBJ1-5; D is ambiguous. V was clipped by 6 bases and J by 1 base, with 7 bases between them. CDR1 and CDR2 (germline): SGHVS, FQNEAQ. This CDR3 comprises 13 residues. CDR3 DNA: TGTGCCAGCAGAGGACTAAGCAATCAGCCCCAGCATTTT. This encodes CASRGLSNQPQHF.

The table lists this clonotype with many counts. The genes are TRBV12-3 or TRBV12-4 and TRBJ2-5, with D maybe TRBD2 (5 bases). The V gene lost 6 bases and the J gene lost 4 bases, with 12 bases spanning the gap. This CDR3 has 13 residues. The CDR3 loop reads CASSSRGTETQYF. CDR3 coding DNA: TGTGCCAGCAGCTCCCGGGGAACAGAGACCCAGTACTTC.

This clonotype came up many times. The chain joins TRBV29-1 to TRBJ1-1; 7 bases map to TRBD1. From germline, CDR1 is SQVTM and CDR2 ANQGSEA. The trim removed 7 bases at V and 0 bases at J, leaving 2 bases unmatched. The CDR3 runs to 12 residues. CDR3 DNA: TGCAGCGGGGACAGCATGAACACTGAAGCTTTCTTT. It codes for CSGDSMNTEAFF.

CDR3 DNA sequence: TGTGCCAGCAGCCAGGGGGGGAGCCCATACAATGAGCAGTTCTTC. It encodes CASSQGGSPYNEQFF. The rearrangement uses TRBV6-2 or TRBV6-3 and TRBJ2-1, with D perhaps TRBD1 or TRBD2 (7 bases each). CDR1 and CDR2 (germline): MNHEY, SVGEGT. This CDR3 comprises 15 residues. The germline V and J ends were trimmed by 6 bases and 4 bases, with 16 bases remaining between them.

A few counts support this clonotype. The CDR3 coding sequence is TGTGCCAGCAGCCCTACTGGGAGGGTCGGGAGCACAGATACGCAGTATTTT. It encodes CASSPTGRVGSTDTQYF. This chain links TRBV7-9 with TRBJ2-3, with 7 bases lining up with TRBD2. Germline assignment: CDR1 SEHNR and CDR2 FQNEAQ (reference sequence). V shed 5 bases, J shed 0 bases, and the junction held 11 bases outside the gene matches. This CDR3 region has 17 residues.

This clonotype was observed many times. The V call is TRBV15, the J call TRBJ1-5; no clear D gene. The CDR3 has 14 amino acids. From germline, CDR1 is LNHNV and CDR2 YYDKDF (reference sequence). V lost 1 base and J 4 bases, leaving 8 bases between the germline ends. Here the CDR3 DNA reads TGTGCCACCAGCAGAGGGCTTGCGAATCAGCCCCAGCATTTT. Protein: CATSRGLANQPQHF. The full variable domain, in which reference TRBV15 and TRBJ1-5 provide the parts outside the CDR3, is DAMVIQNPRYQVTQFGKPVTLSCSQTLNHNVMYWYQQKSSQAPKLLFHYYDKDFNNEADTPDNFQSRRPNTSFCFLDIRSPGLGDTAMYLCATSRGLANQPQHFGDGTRLSIL.

This clonotype was counted many times. The chain employs TRBV5-1 and TRBJ2-7; 8 nucleotides match TRBD2. The CDR3 contains 14 residues. Trimming removed 4 bases from V and 0 bases from J; junction bases left unmatched: 3. Germline CDR1 is SGHRS and CDR2 is YFSETQ. CDR3 coding DNA: TGCGCCAGCAGCCGCGGGACTAGCTCCTACGAGCAGTACTTC. Amino acid sequence: CASSRGTSSYEQYF.

This clonotype was observed at least ten times. The chain combines TRBV4-3 with TRBJ1-2; D is perhaps TRBD1 (5 bases). Trimming took off 4 bases at V and 6 bases at J, with 15 bases between the two ends. The CDR3 contains 14 residues. Germline V gives CDR1 LGHNA, CDR2 YSLEER. CDR3 protein: CASSPWQGKDGYTF. For the CDR3, the DNA is TGCGCCAGCAGCCCTTGGCAGGGAAAGGATGGCTACACCTTC.

This clonotype came up many times. The CDR3, as DNA: TGTGCCATCAGTGATGCGGGGGACAGGGGAAGACGTCGAACCTACGAGCAGTACTTC. Translating gives CAISDAGDRGRRRTYEQYF. The gene calls are TRBV10-3 and TRBJ2-7; 10 bases map to TRBD1. The trim removed 3 bases at V and 2 bases at J, leaving 16 bases unmatched. The germline V gene has CDR1 ENHRY and CDR2 SYGVKD. The CDR3 contains 19 residues.

A few counts support this clonotype. The genes are TRBV5-1 and TRBJ2-1, with D possibly matching TRBD2 (6 bases). The V and J ends lost 7 bases and 6 bases respectively, with 8 bases between them. This CDR3 contains 11 residues. CDR1 SGHRS and CDR2 YFSETQ come from the germline V gene. DNA for the CDR3: TGCGCCAGCGAGGAGGGCAATGAGCAGTTCTTC. Translated, it gives CASEEGNEQFF.

J is TRBJ1-5 and V is TRBV15; the D gene is possibly TRBD1 (5 bases). The CDR3 runs to 16 residues. CDR1 is LNHNV, CDR2 YYDKDF, per germline (reference sequence). V was clipped by 8 bases and J by 1 base, with 18 bases between them. The CDR3 region has the DNA TGTGCCACCGGGGACGGGGGTTTGGGCAGCAATCAGCCCCAGCATTTT. Protein: CATGDGGLGSNQPQHF.

This clonotype was counted many times. The chain joins TRBV5-1 to TRBJ2-7; D perhaps matches TRBD1 (6 bases). CDR1 and CDR2 from the germline V gene are SGHRS and YFSETQ. Between the trimmed V and J ends, which lost 3 bases and 2 bases, there was a span of 12 bases. This CDR3 spans 14 amino acids. In DNA form, the CDR3 reads TGCGCCAGCAGCTCCACGGGACAAGCCTACGAGCAGTACTTC. It codes for CASSSTGQAYEQYF.

This sequence joins TRBV5-1 and TRBJ2-7, with 7 bases that match TRBD1. The CDR3 loop spans 16 amino acids. V lost 6 bases to trimming and J lost 2 bases; unmatched junction nucleotides: 14. Per germline, CDR1 SGHRS and CDR2 YFSETQ. The CDR3 bases are TGCGCCAGCACCCCCTGGGCGAGACAGGGAGCCTACGAGCAGTACTTC. This sequence encodes CASTPWARQGAYEQYF.

Many counts were recorded for this clonotype. The chain joins TRBV20-1 to TRBJ2-5; D remains ambiguous. CDR3 length: 14 amino acids. Germline lookup yields CDR1 DFQATT and CDR2 SNEGSKA (reference sequence). V was cut by 6 bases and J by 5 bases, with 19 bases left in between. The CDR3 bases are TGCAGTGCCCAAAGCCCGACCGCCGCTGAGACCCAGTACTTC. Translating gives CSAQSPTAAETQYF.